This T cell receptor (beta chain) was identified during a study of T cell repertoires in cytomegalovirus infection. Study details: Alongside well-studied HLA-B-restricted CMV epitopes, recently identified HLA-C-restricted CMV epitopes were also used. Through public TCR beta signatures, both CMV infection and matching HLA type were indicated.

This clonotype occurred a few times. Its matching antigen is unknown. TCRdb reprocessed the reads via MiXCR and lists one record per CDR3 protein. The sample consists of 700,000 to 950,000 distinct CDR3 sequences, approximately 32% of them appearing once. Germline V gives CDR1 SGHAT, CDR2 FQNNGV. Trimming left V 4 bases short and J 0 bases short, with 19 bases between. The CDR3 loop spans 18 amino acids. This sequence joins TRBV11-2 and TRBJ2-1; D is unresolved. This sequence originates from a human donor in good health (CMV status not recorded). Some clones in this sample may be carry-over from other donors' samples. The material sequenced was cultured CD8+ T cells from PBMCs, taken from culture after CMV antigen stimulation. The CDR3 nucleotides read TGTGCCAGCAGCTCAACTGCGTTTGAAGGTCCCTCCTACAATGAGCAGTTCTTC. Encoded protein: CASSSTAFEGPSYNEQFF.